This T cell receptor (beta chain) was identified during a study of OX40 agonist ivuxolimab in advanced cancers. As for the study in general: Patients in the trial were receiving intravenous ivuxolimab every 2 weeks, at doses of 0.01 to 10 mg/kg.

Clones were read by immunoSEQ multiplex PCR, and TCRdb kept only the in-frame ones, dropping some. The table includes 45,000 to 65,000 clones, about 90% detected once. Trimming removed 1 base from V and 4 bases from J, with 20 bases in between. Germline CDR1 reads SGHAT; CDR2 reads FQNNGV. This CDR3 spans 17 amino acids. The clonotype comes from an adult with an advanced solid tumor such as melanoma, head and neck, liver or kidney cancer. The chain couples TRBV11-2 to TRBJ2-7; D call uncertain. Material: CD4+ or CD8+ T cells sorted from blood, obtained in a trial of the OX40 agonist ivuxolimab. Here the CDR3 DNA reads TGTGCCAGCAGCTTAGGGTGGGCGGAAATAGAGGAATACGAGCAGTACTTC. It specifies CASSLGWAEIEEYEQYF.